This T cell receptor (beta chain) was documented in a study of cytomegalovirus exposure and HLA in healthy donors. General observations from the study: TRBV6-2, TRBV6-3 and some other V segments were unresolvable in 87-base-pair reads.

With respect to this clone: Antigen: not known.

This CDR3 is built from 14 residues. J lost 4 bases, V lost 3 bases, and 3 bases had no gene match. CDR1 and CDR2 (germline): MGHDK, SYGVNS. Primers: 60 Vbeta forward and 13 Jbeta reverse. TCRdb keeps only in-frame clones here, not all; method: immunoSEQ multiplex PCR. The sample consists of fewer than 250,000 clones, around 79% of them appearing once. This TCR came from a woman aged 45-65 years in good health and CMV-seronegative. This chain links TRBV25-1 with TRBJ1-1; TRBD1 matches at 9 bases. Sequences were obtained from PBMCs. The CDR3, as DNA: TGTGCCAGCAGTGATGGGACAGGGCGCACTGAAGCTTTCTTT. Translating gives CASSDGTGRTEAFF. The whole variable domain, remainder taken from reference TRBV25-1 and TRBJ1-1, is EADIYQTPRYLVIGTGKKITLECSQTMGHDKMYWYQQDPGMELHLIHYSYGVNSTEKGDLSSESTVSRIRTEHFPLTLESARPSHTSQYLCASSDGTGRTEAFFGQGTRLTVV.